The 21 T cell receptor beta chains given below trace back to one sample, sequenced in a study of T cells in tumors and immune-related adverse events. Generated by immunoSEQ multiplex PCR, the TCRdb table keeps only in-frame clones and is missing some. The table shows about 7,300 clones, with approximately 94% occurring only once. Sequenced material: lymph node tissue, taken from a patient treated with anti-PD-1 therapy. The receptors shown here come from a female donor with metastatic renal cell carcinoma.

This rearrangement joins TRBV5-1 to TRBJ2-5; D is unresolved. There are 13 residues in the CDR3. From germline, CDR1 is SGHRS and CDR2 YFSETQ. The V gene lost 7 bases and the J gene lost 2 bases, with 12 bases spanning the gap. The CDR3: CASRPQPQETQYF. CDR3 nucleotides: TGCGCCAGCCGACCCCAGCCGCAAGAGACCCAGTACTTC.

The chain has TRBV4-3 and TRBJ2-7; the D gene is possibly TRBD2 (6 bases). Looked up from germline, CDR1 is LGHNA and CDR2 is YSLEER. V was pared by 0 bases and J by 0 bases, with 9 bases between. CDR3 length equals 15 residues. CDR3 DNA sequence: TGCGCCAGCAGCCAAGATGCGGGGAGCTCCTACGAGCAGTACTTC. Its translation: CASSQDAGSSYEQYF.

The CDR3 nucleotides are TGTGCCAGCACCTCGGACAGGGGTGACAACACCGGGGAGCTGTTTTTT. Translated: CASTSDRGDNTGELFF. The chain combines TRBV2 with TRBJ2-2, with 9 bases fitting TRBD1. Trimming at V came to 7 bases and at J to 2 bases, leaving 8 bases not matched to a gene. The germline gives CDR1 SNHLY, CDR2 FYNNEI. This CDR3 has 16 amino acids.

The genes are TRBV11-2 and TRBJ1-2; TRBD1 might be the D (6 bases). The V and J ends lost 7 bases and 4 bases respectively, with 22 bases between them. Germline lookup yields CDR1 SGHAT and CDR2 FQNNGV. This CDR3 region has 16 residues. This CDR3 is CASNQIRQAGAYGYTF. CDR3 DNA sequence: TGTGCCAGCAACCAGATCAGACAGGCAGGTGCCTATGGCTACACCTTC.

This chain's CDR3 is CASETHRGATEAFF. The DNA of the CDR3 is TGTGCCAGCGAAACACACAGGGGGGCCACTGAAGCTTTCTTT. This chain joins TRBV25-1 and TRBJ1-1, with 8 bases aligning to TRBD1. The CDR3 contains 14 residues. V was clipped by 8 bases and J by 4 bases; unmatched bases: 9. Germline V gives CDR1 MGHDK, CDR2 SYGVNS. Based on the CDR3 plus reference TRBV25-1 and TRBJ1-1, the full variable domain is EADIYQTPRYLVIGTGKKITLECSQTMGHDKMYWYQQDPGMELHLIHYSYGVNSTEKGDLSSESTVSRIRTEHFPLTLESARPSHTSQYLCASETHRGATEAFFGQGTRLTVV.

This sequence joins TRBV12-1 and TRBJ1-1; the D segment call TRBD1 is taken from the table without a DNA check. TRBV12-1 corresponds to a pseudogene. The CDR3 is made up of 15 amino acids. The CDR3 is CASSAKTGLNTEAFF. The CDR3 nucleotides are TGTGCCAGCAGCGCAAAGACAGGTTTGAACACTGAAGCTTTCTTT.

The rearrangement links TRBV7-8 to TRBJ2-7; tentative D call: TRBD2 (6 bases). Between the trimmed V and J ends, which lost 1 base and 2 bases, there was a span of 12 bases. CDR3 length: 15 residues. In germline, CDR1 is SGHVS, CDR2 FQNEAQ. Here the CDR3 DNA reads TGTGCCAGCAGCTTAGGGGCGGGGTCGACCTACGAGCAGTACTTC. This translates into CASSLGAGSTYEQYF.

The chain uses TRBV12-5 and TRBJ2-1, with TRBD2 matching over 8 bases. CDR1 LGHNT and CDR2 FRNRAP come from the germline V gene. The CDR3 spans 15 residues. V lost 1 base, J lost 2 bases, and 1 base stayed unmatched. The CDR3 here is CASGLGGGTYNEQFF. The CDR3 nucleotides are TGTGCTAGTGGTTTGGGCGGGGGGACCTACAATGAGCAGTTCTTC. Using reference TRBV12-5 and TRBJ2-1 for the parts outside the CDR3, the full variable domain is DARVTQTPRHKVTEMGQEVTMRCQPILGHNTVFWYRQTMMQGLELLAYFRNRAPLDDSGMPKDRFSAEMPDATLATLKIQPSEPRDSAVYFCASGLGGGTYNEQFFGPGTRLTVL.

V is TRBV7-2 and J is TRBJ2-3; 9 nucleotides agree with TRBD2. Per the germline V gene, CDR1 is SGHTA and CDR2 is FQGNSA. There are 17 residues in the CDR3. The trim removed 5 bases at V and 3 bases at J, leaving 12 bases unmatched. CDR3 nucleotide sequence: TGTGCCAGCAGCAGGTTTGGCGGGGGGGCCTTGACAGATACGCAGTATTTT. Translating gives CASSRFGGGALTDTQYF.

The CDR3 DNA is TGTGCCAGCAGCTTAAGACAGGGCCCAGAAGGAGGCTACACCTTC. It is translated as CASSLRQGPEGGYTF. The rearrangement joins TRBV11-2 to TRBJ1-2; 7 bases map to TRBD1. Trimming at V came to 2 bases and at J to 8 bases, leaving 11 bases not matched to a gene. This CDR3 contains 15 residues. Germline CDR1 SGHAT, CDR2 FQNNGV. Together with reference TRBV11-2 and TRBJ1-2, the CDR3 gives the full variable domain: EAGVAQSPRYKIIEKRQSVAFWCNPISGHATLYWYQQILGQGPKLLIQFQNNGVVDDSQLPKDRFSAERLKGVDSTLKIQPAKLEDSAVYLCASSLRQGPEGGYTFGSGTRLTVV.

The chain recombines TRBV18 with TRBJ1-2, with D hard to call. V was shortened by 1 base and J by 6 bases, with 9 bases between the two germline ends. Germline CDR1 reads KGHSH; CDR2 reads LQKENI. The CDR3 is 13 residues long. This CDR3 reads CASSPLQLDGYTF. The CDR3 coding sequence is TGTGCCAGCTCACCACTACAGCTGGATGGCTACACCTTC.

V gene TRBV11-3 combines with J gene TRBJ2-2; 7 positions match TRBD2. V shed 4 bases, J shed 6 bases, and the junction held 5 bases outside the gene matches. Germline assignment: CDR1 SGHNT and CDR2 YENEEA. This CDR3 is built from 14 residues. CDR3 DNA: TGTGCCAGCAGCTCCGGACTAGGAGCCGGGGAGCTGTTTTTT. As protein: CASSSGLGAGELFF.

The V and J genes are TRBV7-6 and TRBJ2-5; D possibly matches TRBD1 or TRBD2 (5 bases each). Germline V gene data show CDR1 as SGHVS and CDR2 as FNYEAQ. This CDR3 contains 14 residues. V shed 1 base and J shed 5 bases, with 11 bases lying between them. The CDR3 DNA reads TGTGCCAGCAGCTTAGGGGGGAGAATGGAGACCCAGTACTTC. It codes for CASSLGGRMETQYF.

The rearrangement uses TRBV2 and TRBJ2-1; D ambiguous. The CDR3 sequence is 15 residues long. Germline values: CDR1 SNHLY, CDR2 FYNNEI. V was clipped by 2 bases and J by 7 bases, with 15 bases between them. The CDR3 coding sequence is TGTGCCAGCAGTGAACCGTGGGTGCTCGGGAATGAGCAGTTCTTC. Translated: CASSEPWVLGNEQFF. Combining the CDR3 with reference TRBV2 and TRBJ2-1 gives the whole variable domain EPEVTQTPSHQVTQMGQEVILRCVPISNHLYFYWYRQILGQKVEFLVSFYNNEISEKSEIFDDQFSVERPDGSNFTLKIRSTKLEDSAMYFCASSEPWVLGNEQFFGPGTRLTVL.

The CDR3 loop reads CASSPPYQDGGYTF. DNA for the CDR3: TGTGCCAGCTCACCACCGTATCAAGACGGCGGCTACACCTTC. This chain joins TRBV18 and TRBJ1-2; D uncertain. V lost 0 bases and J 8 bases, leaving 13 bases between the germline ends. CDR1 KGHSH and CDR2 LQKENI come from the germline V gene. This CDR3 has 14 amino acids.

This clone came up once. The CDR3 nucleotides read TGTGCCAGTAGTTCCACAGGGGGGATATCTAATGAAAAACTGTTTTTT. This codes for CASSSTGGISNEKLFF. The chain has TRBV19 and TRBJ1-4, with 8 bases that match TRBD1. This CDR3 has 16 amino acids. CDR1 is LNHDA and CDR2 is SQIVND in the germline V gene (reference sequence). Losses at the gene ends were 5 bases for V and 3 bases for J; bases not matched to a gene: 8.

CDR3 sequence: CASSVGGPDGYTF. The CDR3 DNA is TGTGCCAGCAGCGTAGGGGGACCCGATGGCTACACCTTC. The rearrangement links TRBV9 to TRBJ1-2; D is possibly TRBD1 (5 bases). In germline, CDR1 is SGDLS, CDR2 YYNGEE. The CDR3 has 13 amino acids. The germline V and J ends were trimmed by 0 bases and 6 bases, with 9 bases remaining between them.

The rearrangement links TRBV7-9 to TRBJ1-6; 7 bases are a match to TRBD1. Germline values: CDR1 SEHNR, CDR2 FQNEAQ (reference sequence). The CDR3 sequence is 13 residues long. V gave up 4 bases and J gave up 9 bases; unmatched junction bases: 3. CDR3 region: CASSSDRTSPLHF. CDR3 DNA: TGTGCCAGCAGCTCGGACAGGACTTCACCCCTCCACTTT.

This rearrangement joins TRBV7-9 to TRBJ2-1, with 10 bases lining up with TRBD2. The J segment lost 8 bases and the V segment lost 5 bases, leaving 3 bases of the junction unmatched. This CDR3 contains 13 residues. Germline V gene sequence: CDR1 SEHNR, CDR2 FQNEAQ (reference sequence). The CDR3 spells CASSAGLADEQFF. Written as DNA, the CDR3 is TGTGCCAGCAGCGCCGGACTAGCGGATGAGCAGTTCTTC.

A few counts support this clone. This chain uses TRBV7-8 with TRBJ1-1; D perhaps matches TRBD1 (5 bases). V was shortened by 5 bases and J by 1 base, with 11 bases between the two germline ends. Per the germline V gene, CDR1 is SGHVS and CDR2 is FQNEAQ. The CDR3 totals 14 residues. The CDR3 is CASSRDGGNTEAFF. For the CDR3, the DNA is TGTGCCAGCAGCAGGGACGGAGGGAACACTGAAGCTTTCTTT.

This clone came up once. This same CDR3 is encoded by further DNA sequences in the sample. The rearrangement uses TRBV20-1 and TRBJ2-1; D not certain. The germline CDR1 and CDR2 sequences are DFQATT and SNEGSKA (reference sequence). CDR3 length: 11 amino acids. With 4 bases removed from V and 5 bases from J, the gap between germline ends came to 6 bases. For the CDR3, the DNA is TGCAGTGCTAATGGGAACAATGAGCAGTTCTTC. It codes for CSANGNNEQFF.